A single sample is the source of the 20 T cell receptor beta chains below, sequenced in a study of molecular identifiers for immune sequencing clone quantification. TCRdb redid the calling of the PCR reads with MiXCR, one entry per CDR3 protein. The sample has around 100,000 distinct CDR3 sequences, 36% seen once; the top ten hold 4% to 5%. Sequenced input: naive CD8+ T cells from blood, with Jurkat cell RNA spiked in. Specified subset: FACS-sorted CD8+CD4-CCR7+CD45RA+ naive T cells. These receptors were obtained from a human donor in good health. Some libraries in this study had Jurkat cell RNA spiked in.

In this sample, this clonotype turned up a few times. This chain uses TRBV7-8 with TRBJ2-7, with D possibly TRBD2 on 6 matching bases. CDR1 is SGHVS and CDR2 is FQNEAQ in the germline V gene. V lost 3 bases and J 4 bases, leaving 16 bases between the germline ends. This CDR3 contains 15 residues. The DNA of the CDR3 is TGTGCCAGCAGCTTCGGGACTTGCGGTACTTACGAGCAGTACTTC. It encodes CASSFGTCGTYEQYF.

The sample holds many counts of this clonotype. This chain connects TRBV9 to TRBJ1-1; D gene uncertain. CDR3 length: 16 amino acids. CDR1 and CDR2 from the germline V gene are SGDLS and YYNGEE. Between the trimmed V and J ends, which lost 4 bases and 11 bases, there was a span of 27 bases. CDR3 bases: TGTGCCAGCAGCCTCTCGGCGGGGAGCACGGGTAAGGGCGCTTTCTTT. Its protein is CASSLSAGSTGKGAFF. The full variable domain, completed using reference TRBV9 and TRBJ1-1, is DSGVTQTPKHLITATGQRVTLRCSPRSGDLSVYWYQQSLDQGLQFLIQYYNGEERAKGNILERFSAQQFPDLHSELNLSSLELGDSALYFCASSLSAGSTGKGAFFGQGTRLTVV.

The chain combines TRBV27 with TRBJ2-3, with unresolved D. The CDR3 runs to 13 residues. In germline, CDR1 is MNHEY, CDR2 SMNVEV (reference sequence). V dropped 5 bases and J dropped 5 bases, with 11 bases sitting between them. This chain's CDR3 is CASSRPGLDTQYF. The CDR3 DNA reads as TGTGCCAGCAGTCGCCCCGGTTTAGATACGCAGTATTTT.

With regard to this clonotype: Germline and junction disagree at one end, which may indicate a read error. The CDR3 sequence: CASSSADTLAKYIQYF. The CDR3 bases are TGTGCCAGCAGCTCAGCGGACACTCTAGCCAAATACATTCAGTACTTC. The rearrangement joins TRBV9 to TRBJ2-4; D could derive from TRBD1 or TRBD2 (5 bases each). CDR3 length: 16 residues. Germline CDR1 is SGDLS and CDR2 is YYNGEE.

The sample holds a few counts of this clonotype. CDR3 protein: CSVLWGELFF. CDR3 nucleotides: TGCAGCGTTCTCTGGGGGGAACTGTTTTTT. The rearrangement joins TRBV29-1 to TRBJ1-4; D is perhaps TRBD1 (5 bases). The germline gives CDR1 SQVTM, CDR2 ANQGSEA. V lost 5 bases and J lost 12, with 10 bases in between. The CDR3 length is 10 residues.

V is TRBV4-1 and J is TRBJ1-1; TRBD1 matches 7 bases. Per germline, CDR1 MGHRA and CDR2 YSYEKL. CDR3 size: 14 residues. Losses at the gene ends were 3 bases for V and 5 bases for J; bases not matched to a gene: 6. The CDR3 is CASSHRQGDTEAFF. In DNA form, the CDR3 reads TGCGCCAGCAGCCATAGACAGGGCGATACTGAAGCTTTCTTT.

Remarks on this clonotype: The CDR3 does not end in the conserved phenylalanine or tryptophan, so this is likely a read error. The chain couples TRBV5-1 to TRBJ2-7, with 10 bases that match TRBD2. The germline CDR1 and CDR2 sequences are SGHRS and YFSETQ. The CDR3 covers 15 residues. The V gene end was trimmed by 6 bases and the J gene end by 1 base; junction bases not matched to a gene: 7. This CDR3 reads CASTQGLARSYEQYI. The DNA for the CDR3 is TGCGCCAGCACCCAGGGACTAGCGAGATCCTACGAGCAGTACATC.

V and J are TRBV7-6 and TRBJ2-7; TRBD1 is a possible D gene (6 bases). Trimming left V 2 bases short and J 4 bases short, with 15 bases between. Germline CDR1 is SGHVS and CDR2 is FNYEAQ. The CDR3 has 15 residues. CDR3 DNA sequence: TGTGCCAGCAGCTTAACCACAGGGAGTTGGTACGAGCAGTACTTC. Its translation is CASSLTTGSWYEQYF.

This clonotype has only a few counts. The chain couples TRBV9 to TRBJ2-5, with 8 bases that match TRBD2. The CDR3 is 14 amino acids. Trimming removed 0 bases from V and 7 bases from J; junction bases left unmatched: 5. Germline CDR1 and CDR2: SGDLS and YYNGEE. CDR3 nucleotides: TGTGCCAGCAGCGTAGGAGCGGGAGCGGGGACCCAGTACTTC. Protein: CASSVGAGAGTQYF.

This clonotype was counted only a few times. The V call is TRBV20-1, the J call TRBJ2-3; D not resolved. Trimming cost V 3 bases and J 0 bases, with 7 bases left between them. CDR1 is DFQATT, CDR2 SNEGSKA, per germline (reference sequence). This CDR3 has 13 amino acids. The DNA of the CDR3 is TGCAGTGCTAGTTATGACAGCACAGATACGCAGTATTTT. It yields the protein CSASYDSTDTQYF.

This clonotype was counted at least ten times. The chain joins TRBV5-4 to TRBJ2-3; 10 positions agree with TRBD2. CDR3 size: 15 residues. Germline V gene lookup returns CDR1 SGHNT and CDR2 YYREEE (reference sequence). J gave up 0 bases and V 4 bases, and 2 bases lay outside the gene matches. CDR3 DNA: TGTGCCAGCAGCCAACTAGCGGGGAGCACAGATACGCAGTATTTT. Translating gives CASSQLAGSTDTQYF.

The chain is built from TRBV18 and TRBJ2-6; TRBD1 matches at 7 bases. The CDR3 runs 15 residues. CDR1 KGHSH and CDR2 LQKENI come from the germline V gene. The junction had 4 bases not matched to a gene; V was cut back by 4 bases and J by 4 bases. The CDR3 loop reads CASSLGTAGANVLTF. DNA for the CDR3: TGTGCCAGCTCACTCGGGACAGCAGGGGCCAACGTCCTGACTTTC.

With respect to this clonotype: A much bigger clone sits one base away, suggesting this may be a read error. V and J are TRBV19 and TRBJ2-3, with D perhaps matching TRBD2 (5 bases). Germline assignment: CDR1 LNHDA and CDR2 SQIVND (reference sequence). This CDR3 is built from 14 residues. CDR3 nucleotide sequence: TGTGCCAGAAGTATGACCGGAGGTACAGATACGCAGTATTTT. It encodes CARSMTGGTDTQYF.

In regard to this clonotype: Just one base apart from a much larger clone, this may be a read error. The chain is built from TRBV5-6 and TRBJ1-5; D remains ambiguous. The CDR3 is 12 residues long. The germline CDR1 and CDR2 sequences are SGHDT and YYEEEE. CDR3 amino acids: CASSLINHPQHF. The CDR3 nucleotides read TGTGCCAGCAGCTTGATCAATCACCCCCAGCATTTT.

This clonotype turned up a few times. This chain uses TRBV20-1 with TRBJ2-5; D unclear. Germline CDR1 and CDR2: DFQATT and SNEGSKA (reference sequence). There are 11 residues in the CDR3. V lost 1 base to trimming and J lost 4 bases, with 4 bases between them. In nucleotides, the CDR3 is TGCAGTGCTAGAGTTGGAGAGACCCAGTACTTC. Translation: CSARVGETQYF.

The chain has TRBV4-1 and TRBJ2-7; D possibly corresponds to TRBD2 (5 bases). V was pared by 1 base and J by 3 bases, with 10 bases between. The CDR3 is 14 amino acids. Germline CDR1 reads MGHRA; CDR2 reads YSYEKL. The CDR3 reads CASSQGPGSYEQYF. In nucleotides, the CDR3 is TGCGCCAGCAGCCAAGGACCGGGGAGCTACGAGCAGTACTTC.

A remark on this clonotype: One base away lies a much larger clone, so this may be a sequencing read error. CDR3 sequence: CASSLLAGYLTDSQYF. DNA of the CDR3: TGTGCCAGCAGCTTATTGGCCGGATACCTCACAGATTCGCAGTATTTT. The chain employs TRBV7-2 and TRBJ2-3; unclear D gene. The CDR3 spans 16 residues. Germline CDR1 SGHTA, CDR2 FQGNSA.

This clonotype was picked up many times. CDR3 DNA: TGTGCCAGCAGTTTCCCCGGGATCGAGCAGTACTTC. It yields the protein CASSFPGIEQYF. The chain combines TRBV28 with TRBJ2-7, with D possibly matching TRBD2 (5 bases). CDR3 length: 12 residues. V gave up 3 bases and J gave up 6 bases, with 9 bases separating them. The germline V gene has CDR1 MDHEN and CDR2 SYDVKM.

The chain is built from TRBV2 and TRBJ2-7; possible D gene TRBD1, 6 bases. Germline V gene sequence: CDR1 SNHLY, CDR2 FYNNEI. The V and J ends lost 7 bases and 1 base respectively, with 14 bases between them. There are 14 residues in the CDR3. The CDR3 protein is CASTHWDISYEQYF. The DNA for the CDR3 is TGTGCCAGCACCCATTGGGACATATCCTACGAGCAGTACTTC.

In regard to this clonotype: Relative to the germline gene, one junction end is altered; a read error may explain this. The CDR3 coding sequence is TGTGCCACCAGGGAGGACAGCGCGAACTCCGGGGAGCTGTTTTTT. This codes for CATREDSANSGELFF. The chain is built from TRBV24-1 and TRBJ2-2; maybe TRBD1 (6 bases). The germline CDR1 and CDR2 sequences are KGHDR and SFDVKD. CDR3 length: 15 amino acids.